This T cell receptor beta chain was obtained from a study of cytomegalovirus exposure and HLA in healthy donors. This clone turned up a few times. Its cognate antigen is unknown. The same CDR3 is also encoded by other DNA sequences in this sample. Study-level findings and limits: Most of the TCR beta V segments (in an earlier analysis) were productive either about 87% or about 30% of the time. With later analysis, a missense DCLRE1C variant became linked to TCR beta V- and J-gene trimming.

It was with 60 Vbeta and 13 Jbeta primers that the PCR ran. TCRdb's copy holds only in-frame clones and misses some; the assay was immunoSEQ multiplex PCR. The sample has about 120,000 clones; roughly four fifths are singletons. The sample consisted of PBMCs. The source of this sequence is a man in his fifties or sixties in good health and CMV-seropositive.

The CDR3 here is CASSPGQGFEKLFF. The CDR3 nucleotides read TGTGCCAGCAGCCCGGGACAGGGGTTTGAAAAACTGTTTTTT. The chain joins TRBV6-5 to TRBJ1-4; 10 positions agree with TRBD1. The CDR3 length is 14 residues. Germline CDR1 and CDR2: MNHEY and SVGAGI. J lost 7 bases, V lost 6 bases, and 5 bases had no gene match.